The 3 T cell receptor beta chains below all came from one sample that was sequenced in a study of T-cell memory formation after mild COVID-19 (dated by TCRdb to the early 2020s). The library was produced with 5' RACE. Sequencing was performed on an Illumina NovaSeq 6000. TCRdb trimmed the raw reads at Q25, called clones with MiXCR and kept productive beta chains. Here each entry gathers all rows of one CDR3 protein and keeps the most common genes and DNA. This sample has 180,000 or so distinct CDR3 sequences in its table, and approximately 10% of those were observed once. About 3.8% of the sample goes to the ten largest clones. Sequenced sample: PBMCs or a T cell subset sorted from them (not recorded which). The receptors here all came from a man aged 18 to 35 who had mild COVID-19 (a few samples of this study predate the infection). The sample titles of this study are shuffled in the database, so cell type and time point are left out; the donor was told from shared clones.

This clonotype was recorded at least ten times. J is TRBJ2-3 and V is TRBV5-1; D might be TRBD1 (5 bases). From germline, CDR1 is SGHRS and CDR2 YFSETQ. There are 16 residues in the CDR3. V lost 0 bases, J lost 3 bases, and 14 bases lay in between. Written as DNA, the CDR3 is TGCGCCAGCAGCTTGGGGGCGCAGGGTAGTACAGATACGCAGTATTTT. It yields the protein CASSLGAQGSTDTQYF.

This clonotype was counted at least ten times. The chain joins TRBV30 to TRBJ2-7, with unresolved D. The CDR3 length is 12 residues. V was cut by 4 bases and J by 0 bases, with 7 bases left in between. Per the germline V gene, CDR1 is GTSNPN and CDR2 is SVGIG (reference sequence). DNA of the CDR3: TGTGCCTGGAAAGCCAGCTCCTACGAGCAGTACTTC. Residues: CAWKASSYEQYF. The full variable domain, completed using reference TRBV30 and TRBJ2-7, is SQTIHQWPATLVQPVGSPLSLECTVEGTSNPNLYWYRQAAGRGLQLLFYSVGIGQISSEVPQNLSASRPQDRQFILSSKKLLLSDSGFYLCAWKASSYEQYFGPGTRLTVT.

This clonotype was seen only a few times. The CDR3 is CASSPKDTMNTEAFF. The CDR3 nucleotides are TGTGCCAGCAGCCCTAAGGACACCATGAACACTGAAGCTTTCTTT. V gene TRBV5-6 combines with J gene TRBJ1-1; weak D call: TRBD1 (5 bases). V was pared by 4 bases and J by 0 bases, with 13 bases between. The germline gives CDR1 SGHDT, CDR2 YYEEEE. This CDR3 spans 15 amino acids.